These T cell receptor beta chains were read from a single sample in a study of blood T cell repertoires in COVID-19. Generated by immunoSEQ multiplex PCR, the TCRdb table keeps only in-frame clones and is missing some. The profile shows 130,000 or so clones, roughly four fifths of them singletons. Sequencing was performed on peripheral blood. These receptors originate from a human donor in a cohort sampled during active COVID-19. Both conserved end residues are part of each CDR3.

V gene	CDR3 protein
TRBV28	CASSRDRGNQPQHF
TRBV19	CASRTRDTNTEAFF
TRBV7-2	CASSLQSGGSEQYF
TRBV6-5	CASSYDGGREKLFF
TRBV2	CASNRLAGAPEQFF
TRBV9	CASSVSLAPDTQYF
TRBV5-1	CASSSGLAGGETQYF
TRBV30	CAWKREGLFPGTQYF
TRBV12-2	CASRFIGHRVRTGGRNEQFF
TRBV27	CASANRGRSREQYF
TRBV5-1	CASSLVPGLAANEQFF
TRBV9	CASTGNLNTEAFF
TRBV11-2	CASSTTRQSYGYTF
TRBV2	CASSRRGQENLQGETQYF
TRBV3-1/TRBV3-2	CASSQDLFETGGGYTF
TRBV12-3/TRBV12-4	CASTHRVHEQYF
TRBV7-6	CASSLSHEQYF
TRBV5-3	CARSPYLLHGYTF
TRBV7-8	CASSFGEGLGSNSPLHF
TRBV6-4	CASSRPRTELQEKLFF
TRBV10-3	CAISDIHRRRTDTQYF
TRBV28	CASSLPGGSPETQYF
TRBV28	CASLGSSYNSPLHF
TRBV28	CASSPQYEQYF
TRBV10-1	CASRGTGGSSNQPQHF
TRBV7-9	CASSQGGQQYNEQFF
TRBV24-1	CATSDADRVDEQFF
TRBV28	CASSSATGARSNQPQHF
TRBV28	CASSSPSRLTEAFF
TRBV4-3	CASSHPQRDGTQDTQYF
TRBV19	CASSSGLTNTGELFF
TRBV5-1	CASSLAIGRETQYF
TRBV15	CATSRDRAKAGNTIYF
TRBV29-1	CSSVPPGLADTQYF
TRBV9	CASSRRVRDEQYF
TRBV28	CASSPLSGLAGLYQETQYF
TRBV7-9	CASSLVLTGEADTQYF
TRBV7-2	CASSAPGTGTRDEQYF
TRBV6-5	CASRSLGPTNEKLFF
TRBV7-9	CASSTTSLDEQFF
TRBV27	CASSLGPISGANVLTF
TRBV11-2	CASSFGDTGELFF
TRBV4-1	CASSQDVTGPYYGYTF
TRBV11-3	CASSLTSGISNEQFF
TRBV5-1	CASSLEGRDYEQYF
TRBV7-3	CASSLAGGEQFF
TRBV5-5	CASSRGTENTEAFF
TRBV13	CASSLRGAVAYEQYF